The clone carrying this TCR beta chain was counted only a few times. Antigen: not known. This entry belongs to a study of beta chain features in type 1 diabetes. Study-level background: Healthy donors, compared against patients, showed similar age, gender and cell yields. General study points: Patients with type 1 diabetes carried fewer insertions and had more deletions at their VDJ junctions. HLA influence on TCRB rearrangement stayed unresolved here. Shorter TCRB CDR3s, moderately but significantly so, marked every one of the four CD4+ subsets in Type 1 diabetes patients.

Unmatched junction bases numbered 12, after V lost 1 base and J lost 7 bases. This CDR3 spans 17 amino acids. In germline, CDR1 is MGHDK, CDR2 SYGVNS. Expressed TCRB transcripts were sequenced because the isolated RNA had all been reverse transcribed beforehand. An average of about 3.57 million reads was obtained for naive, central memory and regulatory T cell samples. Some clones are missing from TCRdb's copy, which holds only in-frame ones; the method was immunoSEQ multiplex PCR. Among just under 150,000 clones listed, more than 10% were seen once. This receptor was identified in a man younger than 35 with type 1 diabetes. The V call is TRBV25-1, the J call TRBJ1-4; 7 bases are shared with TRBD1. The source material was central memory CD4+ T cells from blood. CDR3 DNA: TGTGCCAGCAGTGAATCCTTTGGGGGAGGGGGCAGTGAAAAACTGTTTTTT. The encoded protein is CASSESFGGGGSEKLFF.